The TCR beta chain described here comes from a study of shared clonotypes between healthy human individuals. Study-level results: Among donors, the sharing of clonotypes was expected to be influenced by sequencing depth.

V was cut by 2 bases and J by 3 bases, with 1 base left in between. Per the germline V gene, CDR1 is SGHVS and CDR2 is FNYEAQ. This CDR3 has 11 residues. In regard to this clone: Antigen: not known.

Sequencing was performed with immunoSEQ multiplex PCR; in TCRdb, only in-frame clones are kept and a portion is missing. The sample carries nearly 1 million clones, about three quarters recorded once. This sequence was found in a man between 18 and 29 years old in good health. Input material: memory CD4+ T cells sorted from blood. Subset of the sample: CD45RA-negative fraction. The chain uses TRBV7-6 and TRBJ2-5; D call uncertain. The CDR3 spells CASSLKETQYF. The CDR3 region has the DNA TGTGCCAGCAGCTTAAAAGAGACCCAGTACTTC.